These 11 T cell receptor beta chains originate from one sample sequenced in a study of shared clonotypes between healthy human individuals. Here immunoSEQ multiplex PCR was the method, and the copy in TCRdb shows in-frame clones only, minus some. This sample has 490,000 or so clones, with about 82% found just once. Input material: PBMCs. The receptors here all came from a woman in her 40s in good health. Some clones in this sample may be carry-over from other donors' samples.

This sequence joins TRBV6-1 and TRBJ1-2, with 8 bases matching TRBD1. J gave up 2 bases and V 7 bases, and 9 bases lay outside the gene matches. CDR3 length equals 15 residues. CDR1 and CDR2 from the germline V gene are MNHNS and SASEGT. Here the CDR3 reads CASTPGAGGNYGYTF. In nucleotides, the CDR3 is TGTGCCAGCACCCCAGGGGCAGGGGGCAACTATGGCTACACCTTC.

The CDR3 nucleotides read TGTGCCAGCAGCTCTACAGGGGGTAACTATGGCTACACCTTC. Its protein is CASSSTGGNYGYTF. The rearrangement joins TRBV28 to TRBJ1-2; 8 nucleotides align to TRBD1. V lost 6 bases to trimming and J lost 1 base; unmatched junction nucleotides: 4. Germline V gene sequence: CDR1 MDHEN, CDR2 SYDVKM. The CDR3 spans 14 residues.

This rearrangement joins TRBV28 to TRBJ2-4; D is ambiguous. V was clipped by 4 bases and J by 5 bases, with 18 bases between them. The CDR3 sequence is 16 residues long. CDR1 is MDHEN, CDR2 SYDVKM, per germline. The CDR3 is CASSSQLTAIENIQYF. CDR3 DNA: TGTGCCAGCAGTTCCCAGCTCACAGCGATTGAAAACATTCAGTACTTC.

The chain combines TRBV18 with TRBJ1-1, with a possible D match to TRBD1 (6 bases). Trimming removed 4 bases from V and 5 bases from J, with 17 bases in between. The CDR3 runs to 15 residues. CDR1 KGHSH and CDR2 LQKENI come from the germline V gene. CDR3 residues: CASSQGETTWTEAFF. DNA for the CDR3: TGTGCCAGCTCACAGGGGGAGACGACGTGGACTGAAGCTTTCTTT.

This clone was detected a few times. The chain couples TRBV11-3 to TRBJ2-1; 13 bases are shared with TRBD2. This CDR3 contains 16 residues. The germline CDR1 and CDR2 sequences are SGHNT and YENEEA. V was pared by 1 base and J by 7 bases, with 4 bases of the junction left unmatched. The CDR3, as DNA: TGTGCCAGCAGCTTAGGACTAGCGGGGGGAACTAATGAGCAGTTCTTC. Translation gives CASSLGLAGGTNEQFF. Full variable domain (outside the CDR3, taken from reference TRBV11-3 and TRBJ2-1): EAGVVQSPRYKIIEKKQPVAFWCNPISGHNTLYWYLQNLGQGPELLIRYENEEAVDDSQLPKDRFSAERLKGVDSTLKIQPAELGDSAVYLCASSLGLAGGTNEQFFGPGTRLTVL.

On this clone: A far larger clone is a single base away, which makes a read error likely. Additional DNA sequences in this sample encode the identical CDR3. The V gene is TRBV2, the J gene TRBJ1-2, with TRBD1 matching over 8 bases. V trimming: 3 bases; J trimming: 5 bases; junction bases outside the gene matches: 14. The CDR3 sequence is 17 residues long. In germline, CDR1 is SNHLY, CDR2 FYNNEI. CDR3 DNA sequence: TGTGCCAGCAGTGAGTTTGGAACAGGGGGATCGAGTTATGGCTACACCTTC. This encodes CASSEFGTGGSSYGYTF.

For this clone: A much larger clone sits a single nucleotide away, making a read error possible. The chain uses TRBV14 and TRBJ1-1; D remains ambiguous. CDR1 is SGHDN, CDR2 FVKESK, per germline. The CDR3 has 13 amino acids. V was trimmed by 6 bases and J by 1 base, leaving 9 bases between them. The DNA for the CDR3 is TGTGCCAGCAGTGGGCAGCCGAACACTGAAGCTTTCTTT. It is translated as CASSGQPNTEAFF.

This clone occurred a few times. V usage is TRBV7-2 and J usage is TRBJ2-1; 12 bases map to TRBD2. The CDR3 is 16 residues long. The V segment lost 5 bases and the J segment 3 bases; nucleotides outside the gene matches: 5. Per the germline V gene, CDR1 is SGHTA and CDR2 is FQGNSA. The CDR3 loop is CASSLSTSGSYNEQFF. CDR3 bases: TGTGCCAGCAGCCTCTCGACTAGCGGGAGCTACAATGAGCAGTTCTTC.

This rearrangement joins TRBV28 to TRBJ1-1; no clear D gene. Germline V CDR1 and CDR2: MDHEN, SYDVKM. V was pared by 5 bases and J by 5 bases, with 12 bases between. This CDR3 has 13 amino acids. The CDR3 spells CASSMPRVTEAFF. As DNA, the CDR3 is TGTGCCAGCAGTATGCCTCGCGTAACTGAAGCTTTCTTT.

The rearrangement uses TRBV5-6 and TRBJ2-3, with D tentatively TRBD1 (5 bases). The CDR3 spans 15 residues. Germline V lookup: CDR1 SGHDT, CDR2 YYEEEE. Trimming took 4 bases from V and 4 from J, leaving 16 bases between them. CDR3 sequence (DNA): TGTGCCAGCAGCCAAGGAAGTAGCAGGGCAGATACGCAGTATTTT. Translated, it gives CASSQGSSRADTQYF.

The sample holds many counts of this clone. The rearrangement uses TRBV7-9 and TRBJ2-7; D is perhaps TRBD1 or TRBD2 (6 bases each). The CDR3 length is 13 residues. Germline CDR1 SEHNR, CDR2 FQNEAQ (reference sequence). The V gene lost 1 base and the J gene lost 7 bases, with 11 bases spanning the gap. The CDR3 nucleotides read TGTGCCAGCAGCTTAGGAGGGGGGTTAGAGCAGTACTTC. It codes for CASSLGGGLEQYF. Supplemented by reference TRBV7-9 and TRBJ2-7, the full variable domain reads DTGVSQNPRHKITKRGQNVTFRCDPISEHNRLYWYRQTLGQGPEFLTYFQNEAQLEKSRLLSDRFSAERPKGSFSTLEIQRTEQGDSAMYLCASSLGGGLEQYFGPGTRLTVT.